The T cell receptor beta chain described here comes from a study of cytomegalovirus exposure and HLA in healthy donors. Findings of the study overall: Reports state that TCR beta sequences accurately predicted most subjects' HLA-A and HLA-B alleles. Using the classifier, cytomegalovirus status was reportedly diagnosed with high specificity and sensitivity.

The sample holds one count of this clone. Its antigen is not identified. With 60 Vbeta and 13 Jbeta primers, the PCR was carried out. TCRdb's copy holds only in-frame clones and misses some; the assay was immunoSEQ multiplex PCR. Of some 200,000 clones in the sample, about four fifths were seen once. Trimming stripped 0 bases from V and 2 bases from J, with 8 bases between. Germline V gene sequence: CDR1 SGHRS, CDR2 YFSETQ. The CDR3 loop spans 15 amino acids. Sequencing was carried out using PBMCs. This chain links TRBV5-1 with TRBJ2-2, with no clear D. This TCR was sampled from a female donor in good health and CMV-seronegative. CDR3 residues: CASSLVTVNTGELFF. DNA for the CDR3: TGCGCCAGCAGCTTGGTTACAGTTAACACCGGGGAGCTGTTTTTT.